This T cell receptor beta chain was sequenced for a study of beta chain features in type 1 diabetes. The germline V gene encodes CDR1 SEHNR and CDR2 FQNEAQ (reference sequence). Between the trimmed V and J ends, which lost 4 bases and 1 base, there was a span of 11 bases. This CDR3 is built from 14 residues. Every bit of the isolated RNA underwent reverse transcription, so sequencing read expressed TCRB transcripts. Some clones are missing from TCRdb's copy, which holds only in-frame ones; the method was immunoSEQ multiplex PCR. Of under 950,000 clones in the sample, about a sixth were seen once. The receptor was derived from a woman aged 18 to 35 in good health. Specimen: naive CD4+ T cells from blood. The rearrangement joins TRBV7-9 to TRBJ2-7; tentative D call: TRBD2 (6 bases). In DNA form, the CDR3 reads TGTGCCAGCAGCTACCATAGCGGTTCCTACGAGCAGTACTTC. Encoded protein: CASSYHSGSYEQYF.